This is a list of T cell receptor beta chains from one sample in a study of cytomegalovirus exposure and HLA in healthy donors. The protocol was immunoSEQ multiplex PCR, while the TCRdb copy is restricted to in-frame clones and leaves out a portion. The sample shows under 200,000 clones, about 80% of them seen only once. Sequenced input: PBMCs. These receptors all stem from a man aged 55 to 70 in good health and CMV-seronegative. Each CDR3 is given with its conserved first and last residue. Each record gives: V gene, D gene, clone size, CDR3 protein. The D gene is left open where the match is weak. A clone size is listed for some rows: how often the clone was seen (once, few, many), or a class if it is expanded.

v_call: TRBV11-2; d_call: .; clone_size: .; cdr3_aa: CASSLNSQETQYF
v_call: TRBV4-3; d_call: .; clone_size: .; cdr3_aa: CASSRLLVGSSYEQYF
v_call: TRBV2; d_call: .; clone_size: .; cdr3_aa: CAITRSRGSIGYGYTF
v_call: TRBV19; d_call: TRBD2; clone_size: few; cdr3_aa: CASSTQAGYQETQYF
v_call: TRBV27; d_call: .; clone_size: once; cdr3_aa: CASSMYNEQFF
v_call: TRBV7-9; d_call: .; clone_size: .; cdr3_aa: CASSFPNRDTNYGYTF
v_call: TRBV6-6; d_call: TRBD1; clone_size: few; cdr3_aa: CASSYPQGAAYNEQFF
v_call: TRBV29-1; d_call: .; clone_size: .; cdr3_aa: CSVDSRETQYF
v_call: TRBV25-1; d_call: .; clone_size: .; cdr3_aa: CASSGRSRGKTDTQYF
v_call: TRBV5-4; d_call: .; clone_size: .; cdr3_aa: CASSSGHGAYEQYF
v_call: TRBV4-2; d_call: TRBD2; clone_size: .; cdr3_aa: CASSQELLGGGSQETQYF
v_call: TRBV5-4; d_call: .; clone_size: .; cdr3_aa: CASSRRDGSYEQYF
v_call: TRBV28; d_call: TRBD1; clone_size: .; cdr3_aa: CATGQSYEQYF
v_call: TRBV18; d_call: TRBD1; clone_size: .; cdr3_aa: CASSSGQGRDEQFF
v_call: TRBV2; d_call: .; clone_size: .; cdr3_aa: CASGATTETQYF
v_call: TRBV4-3; d_call: TRBD2; clone_size: .; cdr3_aa: CASSRLPSGMSTDTQYF
v_call: TRBV5-1; d_call: .; clone_size: .; cdr3_aa: CASSLGDLRNQPQHF
v_call: TRBV27; d_call: .; clone_size: few; cdr3_aa: CASSLSRGAIQPQHF
v_call: TRBV5-6; d_call: .; clone_size: .; cdr3_aa: CASSLSRGWISNQPQHF
v_call: TRBV5-1; d_call: TRBD2; clone_size: .; cdr3_aa: CASSRGLAGELETQYF
v_call: TRBV6-6; d_call: .; clone_size: .; cdr3_aa: CASSFQGGTEAFF
v_call: TRBV28; d_call: .; clone_size: .; cdr3_aa: CASSPTATYEQYF
v_call: TRBV6-1; d_call: .; clone_size: once; cdr3_aa: CASSLQNYEQYF
v_call: TRBV5-8; d_call: .; clone_size: .; cdr3_aa: CASSLIPGYEQFF
v_call: TRBV6-5; d_call: .; clone_size: .; cdr3_aa: CASSRTSYEQYF
v_call: TRBV5-1; d_call: .; clone_size: few; cdr3_aa: CASRVVTSPETQYF
v_call: TRBV6-1; d_call: .; clone_size: .; cdr3_aa: CASSEYSSWGEWMNTEAFF
v_call: TRBV5-1; d_call: .; clone_size: .; cdr3_aa: CASSLDPWGVGSYNSPLHF
v_call: TRBV7-9; d_call: .; clone_size: .; cdr3_aa: CASTSKARNNEQFF
v_call: TRBV27; d_call: .; clone_size: .; cdr3_aa: CASSPNRANYGYPF
v_call: TRBV5-1; d_call: .; clone_size: .; cdr3_aa: CASSLDANYGYTF
v_call: TRBV7-2; d_call: .; clone_size: .; cdr3_aa: CASTSAGAPYEQYF
v_call: TRBV7-9; d_call: TRBD1; clone_size: .; cdr3_aa: CASRYRDRDLNTEAFF
v_call: TRBV9; d_call: TRBD1; clone_size: .; cdr3_aa: CASSPTGGITDTQYF
v_call: TRBV19; d_call: .; clone_size: .; cdr3_aa: CASRGSGGPGSGELFF
v_call: TRBV6-5; d_call: .; clone_size: .; cdr3_aa: CASQNDRTKAFF
v_call: TRBV6-1; d_call: .; clone_size: .; cdr3_aa: CASSEAGDTFGYTF
v_call: TRBV6-1; d_call: .; clone_size: few; cdr3_aa: CASSEEITGGRQPQHF
v_call: TRBV7-9; d_call: TRBD2; clone_size: .; cdr3_aa: CASSPGLYEQYF
v_call: TRBV7-9; d_call: .; clone_size: .; cdr3_aa: CSSSFENGGLFF
v_call: TRBV6-5; d_call: TRBD1; clone_size: .; cdr3_aa: CASSGQGYGYTF
v_call: TRBV18; d_call: TRBD1; clone_size: .; cdr3_aa: CASSTTGVAGNTIYF
v_call: TRBV5-6; d_call: .; clone_size: .; cdr3_aa: CASSYRAGDTEAFF
v_call: TRBV5-1; d_call: .; clone_size: .; cdr3_aa: CASSLDPAGAGGYTF
v_call: TRBV5-4; d_call: TRBD1; clone_size: .; cdr3_aa: CASSLGTGAPNSPLHF
v_call: TRBV6-1; d_call: .; clone_size: .; cdr3_aa: CASSASTGPTSSPLHF
v_call: TRBV19; d_call: .; clone_size: few; cdr3_aa: CASSTGSNYGYTF
v_call: TRBV5-1; d_call: .; clone_size: .; cdr3_aa: CASRAGIPSTDTQYF
v_call: TRBV27; d_call: .; clone_size: few; cdr3_aa: CASSLFGLASYNEQFF
v_call: TRBV2; d_call: TRBD2; clone_size: .; cdr3_aa: CASGTSGGPSTDTQYF
v_call: TRBV29-1; d_call: TRBD1; clone_size: .; cdr3_aa: CSVRTGGAGEAFF
v_call: TRBV6-6; d_call: TRBD1; clone_size: .; cdr3_aa: CASSKTGNNEKLFF